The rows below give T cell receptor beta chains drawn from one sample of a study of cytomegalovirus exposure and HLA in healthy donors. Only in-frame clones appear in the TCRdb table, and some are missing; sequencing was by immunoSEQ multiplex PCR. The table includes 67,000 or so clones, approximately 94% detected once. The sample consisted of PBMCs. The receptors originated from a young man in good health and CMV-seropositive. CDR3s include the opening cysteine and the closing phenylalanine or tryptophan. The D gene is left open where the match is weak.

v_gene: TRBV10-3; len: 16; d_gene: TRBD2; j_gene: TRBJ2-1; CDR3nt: TGTGCCATCAGTGACGATAGCGGGAGCTCCTACAATGAGCAGTTCTTC; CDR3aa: CAISDDSGSSYNEQFF
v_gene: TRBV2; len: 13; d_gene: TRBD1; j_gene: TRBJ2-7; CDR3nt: TGTGCCAGCGAGGGACAGGGGGCTGGTGAGCAGTACTTC; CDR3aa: CASEGQGAGEQYF
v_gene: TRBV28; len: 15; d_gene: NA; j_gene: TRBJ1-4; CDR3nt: TGTGCCAGCAGTTTAGGGGCAGCAGGAAATGAAAAACTGTTTTTT; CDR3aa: CASSLGAAGNEKLFF
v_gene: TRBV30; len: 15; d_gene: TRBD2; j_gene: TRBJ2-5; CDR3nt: TGTGCCTGGATGGGGAATCGGGGGGAGAAGGAGACCCAGTACTTC; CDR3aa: CAWMGNRGEKETQYF
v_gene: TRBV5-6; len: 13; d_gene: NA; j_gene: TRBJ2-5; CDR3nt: TGTGCCAGCAGCTCGACAGATCAAGAGACCCAGTACTTC; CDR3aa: CASSSTDQETQYF
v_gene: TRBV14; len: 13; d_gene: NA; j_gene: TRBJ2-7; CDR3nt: TGTGCCAGCAGCCAAAACAGGTTTTACGAGCAGTACTTC; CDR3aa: CASSQNRFYEQYF
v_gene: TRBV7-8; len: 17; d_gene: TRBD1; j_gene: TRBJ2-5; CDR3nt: TGTGCCAGCAGCTTAGGGGAGTCGACAGGGGGGATAGAGACCCAGTACTTC; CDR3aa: CASSLGESTGGIETQYF
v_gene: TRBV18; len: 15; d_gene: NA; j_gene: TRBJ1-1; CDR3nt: TGTGCCAGCTCACCACGGGCGGGGCTGAACACTGAAGCTTTCTTT; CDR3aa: CASSPRAGLNTEAFF
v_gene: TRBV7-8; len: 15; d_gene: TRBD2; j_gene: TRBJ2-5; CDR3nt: TGTGCCAGCAGCCCTGGACTAGCGGGAGCAGAGACCCAGTACTTC; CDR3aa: CASSPGLAGAETQYF
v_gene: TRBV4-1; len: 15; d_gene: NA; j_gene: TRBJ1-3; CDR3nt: TGCGCCAGCAGCCAAGGGCCAGGGAAGGAAAACACCATATATTTT; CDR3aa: CASSQGPGKENTIYF
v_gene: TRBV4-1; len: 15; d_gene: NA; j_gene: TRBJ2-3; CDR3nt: TGCGCCAGCAGCCAAGTTCGTAGATTCCGGGATACGCAGTATTTT; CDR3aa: CASSQVRRFRDTQYF
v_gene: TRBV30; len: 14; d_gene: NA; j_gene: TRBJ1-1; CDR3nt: TGTGCCTCATCGAGGGGGAGCGTTGACACTGAAGCTTTCTTT; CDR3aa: CASSRGSVDTEAFF
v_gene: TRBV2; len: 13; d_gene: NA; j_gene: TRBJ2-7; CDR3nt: TGTGCCAGCAGTACCAGACAGGGACTCGAGCAGTACTTC; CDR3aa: CASSTRQGLEQYF